This T cell receptor (beta chain) originates from a study of blood T cell repertoires in COVID-19. This clone was picked up one time. Profiled with immunoSEQ multiplex PCR; TCRdb holds only in-frame clones, not every one. The sample holds around 140,000 clones; 80% to 90% are singletons and the top ten take around 4.5%. Per germline, CDR1 MNHEY and CDR2 SMNVEV (reference sequence). The CDR3 sequence is 14 residues long. Trimming removed 5 bases from V and 10 bases from J; junction bases left unmatched: 10. The gene calls are TRBV27 and TRBJ1-5; the match to TRBD1 covers 8 bases. The sequencing sample was made of peripheral blood. This TCR derives from a man aged 55-75 years with COVID-19, enrolled during active disease. DNA for the CDR3: TGTGCCAGCAGTCCCGGGACAGGCCTAGACCCCCAGCATTTT. It specifies CASSPGTGLDPQHF.